This T cell receptor (beta chain) was recorded in a study of T cells after posttransplantation cyclophosphamide. Study-wide findings and caveats: Tissue-infiltrating T cells from skin or gut overlapped little with blood T cells.

This clone came up a few times. Its antigen is currently unknown. This CDR3 region has 14 residues. J was trimmed by 4 bases and V by 3 bases; bases with no gene match: 3. CDR1 ENHRY and CDR2 SYGVKD come from the germline V gene. Some clones are missing from TCRdb's copy, which holds only in-frame ones; the method was immunoSEQ multiplex PCR. Observed in the sample are around 44,000 clones, none of them singletons. This TCR derives from a man in his forties in good health, CMV-negative, and a related stem cell transplant donor. The rearrangement joins TRBV10-3 to TRBJ2-3, with 8 bases fitting TRBD2. The sequenced sample consisted of PBMCs. The CDR3 is CAISDTSGSDTQYF. As DNA, the CDR3 is TGTGCCATCAGTGATACTAGCGGCTCAGATACGCAGTATTTT.